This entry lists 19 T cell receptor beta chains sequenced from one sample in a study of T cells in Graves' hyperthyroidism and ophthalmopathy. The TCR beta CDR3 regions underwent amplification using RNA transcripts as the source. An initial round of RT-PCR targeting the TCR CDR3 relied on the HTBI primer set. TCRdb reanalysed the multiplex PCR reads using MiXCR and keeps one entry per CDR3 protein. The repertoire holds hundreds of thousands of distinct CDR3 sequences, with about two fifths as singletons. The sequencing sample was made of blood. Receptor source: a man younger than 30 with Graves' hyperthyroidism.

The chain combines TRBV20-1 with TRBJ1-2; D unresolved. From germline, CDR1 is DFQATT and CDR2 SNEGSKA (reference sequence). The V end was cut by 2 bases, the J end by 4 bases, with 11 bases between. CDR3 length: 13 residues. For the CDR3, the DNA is TGCAGTGCTAGACTCGGGGAGGTCTATGGCTACACCTTC. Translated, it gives CSARLGEVYGYTF.

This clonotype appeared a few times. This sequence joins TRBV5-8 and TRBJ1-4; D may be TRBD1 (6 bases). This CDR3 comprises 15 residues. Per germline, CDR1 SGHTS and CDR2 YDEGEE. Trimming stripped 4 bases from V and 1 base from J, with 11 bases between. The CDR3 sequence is CASSGTGRTNEKLFF. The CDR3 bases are TGTGCCAGCAGCGGAACAGGGAGAACTAATGAAAAACTGTTTTTT.

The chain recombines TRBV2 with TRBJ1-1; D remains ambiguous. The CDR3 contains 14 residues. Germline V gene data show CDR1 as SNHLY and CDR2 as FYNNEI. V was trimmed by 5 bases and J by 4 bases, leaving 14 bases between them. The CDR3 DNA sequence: TGTGCCAGCAGTCACTCATACGGTATCACTGAAGCTTTCTTT. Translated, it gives CASSHSYGITEAFF. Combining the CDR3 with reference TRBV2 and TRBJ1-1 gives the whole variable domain EPEVTQTPSHQVTQMGQEVILRCVPISNHLYFYWYRQILGQKVEFLVSFYNNEISEKSEIFDDQFSVERPDGSNFTLKIRSTKLEDSAMYFCASSHSYGITEAFFGQGTRLTVV.

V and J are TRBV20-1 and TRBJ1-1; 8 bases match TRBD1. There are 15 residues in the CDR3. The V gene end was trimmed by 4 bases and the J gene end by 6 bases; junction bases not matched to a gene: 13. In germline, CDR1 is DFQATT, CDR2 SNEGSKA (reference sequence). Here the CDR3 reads CSATVTGATVPEAFF. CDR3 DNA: TGCAGTGCTACCGTGACAGGGGCGACGGTCCCTGAAGCTTTCTTT.

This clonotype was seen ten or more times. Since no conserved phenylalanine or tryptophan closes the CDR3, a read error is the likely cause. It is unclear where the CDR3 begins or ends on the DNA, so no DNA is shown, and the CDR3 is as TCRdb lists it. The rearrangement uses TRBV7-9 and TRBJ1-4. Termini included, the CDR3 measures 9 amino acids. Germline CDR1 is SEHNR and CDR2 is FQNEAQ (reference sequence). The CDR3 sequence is CASSLQGLY.

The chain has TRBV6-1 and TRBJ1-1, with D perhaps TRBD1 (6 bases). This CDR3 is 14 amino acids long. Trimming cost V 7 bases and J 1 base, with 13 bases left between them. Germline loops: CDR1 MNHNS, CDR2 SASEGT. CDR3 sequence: CASKDLQGNTEAFF. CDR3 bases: TGTGCCAGCAAAGACCTACAGGGGAACACTGAAGCTTTCTTT.

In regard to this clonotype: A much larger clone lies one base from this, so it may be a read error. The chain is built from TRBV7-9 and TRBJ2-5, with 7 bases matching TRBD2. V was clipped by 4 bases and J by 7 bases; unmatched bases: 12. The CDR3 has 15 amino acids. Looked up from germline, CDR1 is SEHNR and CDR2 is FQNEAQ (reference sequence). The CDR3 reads CASSSRPGGGVTQYF. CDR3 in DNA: TGTGCCAGCAGCTCTCGGCCAGGTGGGGGGGTGACCCAGTACTTC.

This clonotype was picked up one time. The CDR3 here is CATAGTLNTGELFF. CDR3 DNA sequence: TGTGCCACCGCGGGGACTTTAAACACCGGGGAGCTGTTTTTT. V and J are TRBV7-9 and TRBJ2-2; TRBD2 might be the D (6 bases). The CDR3 contains 14 residues. Germline lookup yields CDR1 SEHNR and CDR2 FQNEAQ (reference sequence). The V end lost 10 bases, the J end lost 2 bases, and 14 bases lay between the germline ends.

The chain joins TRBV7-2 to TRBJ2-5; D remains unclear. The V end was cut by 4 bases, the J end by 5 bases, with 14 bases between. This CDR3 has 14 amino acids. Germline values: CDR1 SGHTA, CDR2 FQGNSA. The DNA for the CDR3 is TGTGCCAGCAGCTCTTGGTCCGGTTTGGAGACCCAGTACTTC. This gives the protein CASSSWSGLETQYF.

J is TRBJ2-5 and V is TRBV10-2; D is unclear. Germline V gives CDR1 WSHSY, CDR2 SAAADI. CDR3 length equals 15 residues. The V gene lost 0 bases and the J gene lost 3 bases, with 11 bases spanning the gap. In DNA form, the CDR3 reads TGCGCCAGCAGTGAGTCATCTTCTCGCGAAGAGACCCAGTACTTC. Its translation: CASSESSSREETQYF.

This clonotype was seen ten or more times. The CDR3 nucleotides are TGTGCCATCAGTGACCCAGGGTCGTCGCAGGGCGAGCAGTACTTC. Protein product: CAISDPGSSQGEQYF. The V gene is TRBV10-3, the J gene TRBJ2-7; possible D gene TRBD1, 5 bases. Trimming took off 3 bases at V and 6 bases at J, with 18 bases between the two ends. The CDR3 is 15 amino acids. The germline V gene encodes CDR1 ENHRY and CDR2 SYGVKD.

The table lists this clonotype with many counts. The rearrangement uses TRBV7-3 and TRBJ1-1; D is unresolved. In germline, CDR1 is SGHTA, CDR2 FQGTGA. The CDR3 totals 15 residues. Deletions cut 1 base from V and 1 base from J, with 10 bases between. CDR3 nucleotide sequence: TGTGCCAGCAGCTTAATACCCACCCGGAACACTGAAGCTTTCTTT. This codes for CASSLIPTRNTEAFF.

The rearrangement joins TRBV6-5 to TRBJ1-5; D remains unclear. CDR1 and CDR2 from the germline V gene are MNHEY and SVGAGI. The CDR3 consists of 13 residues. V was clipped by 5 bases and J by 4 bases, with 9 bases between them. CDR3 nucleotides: TGTGCCAGCAGTCTCCAGAAAAATCAGCCCCAGCATTTT. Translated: CASSLQKNQPQHF.

CDR3 sequence (DNA): TGCAGCGTTGAAAGCGGGAGGCTGGGGGAGCTGTTTTTT. As protein: CSVESGRLGELFF. V is TRBV29-1 and J is TRBJ2-2; TRBD2 aligns across 9 bases. CDR3 length equals 13 residues. V lost 2 bases, J lost 8 bases, and 3 bases stayed unmatched. Germline-derived CDR1 and CDR2 are SQVTM and ANQGSEA.

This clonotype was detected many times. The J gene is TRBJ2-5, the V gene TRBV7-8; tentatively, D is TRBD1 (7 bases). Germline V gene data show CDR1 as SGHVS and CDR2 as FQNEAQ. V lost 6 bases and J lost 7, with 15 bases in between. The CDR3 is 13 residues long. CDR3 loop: CASRNRGGWTQYF. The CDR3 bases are TGTGCCAGCAGGAACAGGGGAGGTTGGACCCAGTACTTC.

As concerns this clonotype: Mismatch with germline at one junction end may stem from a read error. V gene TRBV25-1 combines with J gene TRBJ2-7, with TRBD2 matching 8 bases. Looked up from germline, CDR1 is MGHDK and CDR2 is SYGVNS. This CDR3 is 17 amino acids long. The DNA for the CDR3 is TGTGGCAGCAGCTCCCCTCCCCTTAGGGCGGGGGGCTACGAGCAGTACTTC. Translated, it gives CGSSSPPLRAGGYEQYF.

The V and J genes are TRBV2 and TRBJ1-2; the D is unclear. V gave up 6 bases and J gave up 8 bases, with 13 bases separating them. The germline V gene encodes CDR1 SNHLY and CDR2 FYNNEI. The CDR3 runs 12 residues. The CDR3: CASSLGNRGYTF. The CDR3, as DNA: TGTGCCAGCAGCCTGGGGAATAGGGGCTACACCTTC.

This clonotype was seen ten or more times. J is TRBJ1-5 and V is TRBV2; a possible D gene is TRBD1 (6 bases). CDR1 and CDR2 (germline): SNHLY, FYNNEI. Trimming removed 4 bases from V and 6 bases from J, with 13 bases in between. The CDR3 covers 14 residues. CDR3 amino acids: CASSAGVRFQPQHF. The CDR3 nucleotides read TGTGCCAGCAGTGCAGGGGTTAGGTTTCAGCCCCAGCATTTT.

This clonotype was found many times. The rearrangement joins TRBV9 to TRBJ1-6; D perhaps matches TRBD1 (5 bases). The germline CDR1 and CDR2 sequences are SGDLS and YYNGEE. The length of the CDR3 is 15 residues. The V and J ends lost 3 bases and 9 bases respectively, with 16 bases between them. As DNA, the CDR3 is TGTGCCAGCAGCGCGACAGTGCAGGCTGGTTCACCCCTCCACTTT. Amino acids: CASSATVQAGSPLHF.